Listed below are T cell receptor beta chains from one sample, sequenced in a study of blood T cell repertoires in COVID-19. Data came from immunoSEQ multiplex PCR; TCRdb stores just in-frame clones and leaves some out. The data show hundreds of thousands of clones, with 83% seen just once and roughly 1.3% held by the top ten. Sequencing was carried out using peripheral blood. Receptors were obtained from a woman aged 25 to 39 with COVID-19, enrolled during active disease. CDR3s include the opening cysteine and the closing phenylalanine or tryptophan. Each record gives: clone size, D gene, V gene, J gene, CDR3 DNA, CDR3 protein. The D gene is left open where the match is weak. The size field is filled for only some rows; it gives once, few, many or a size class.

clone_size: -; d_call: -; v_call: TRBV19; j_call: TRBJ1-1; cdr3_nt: TGTGCCAGTAGTATCCGGGTTTTAAACACTGAAGCTTTCTTT; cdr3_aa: CASSIRVLNTEAFF
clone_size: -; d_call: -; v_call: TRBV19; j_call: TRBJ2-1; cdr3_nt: TGTGCCAGTAGTATAGATTGGTTCGGGAATGAGCAGTTCTTC; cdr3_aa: CASSIDWFGNEQFF
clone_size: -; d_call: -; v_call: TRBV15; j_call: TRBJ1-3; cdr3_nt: TGTGCCACCAGACCGAGGAATACTGGAAACACCATATATTTT; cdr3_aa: CATRPRNTGNTIYF
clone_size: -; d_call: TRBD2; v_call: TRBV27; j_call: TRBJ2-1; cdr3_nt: TGTGCCAGCATAGGCCTGAGTAGCGGGAGCTACAATGAGCAGTTCTTC; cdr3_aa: CASIGLSSGSYNEQFF
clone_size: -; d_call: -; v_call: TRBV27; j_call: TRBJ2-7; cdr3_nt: TGTGCCAGCAGTTTCCAGGGCAGGGGGGTCGAGCAGTACTTC; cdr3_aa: CASSFQGRGVEQYF
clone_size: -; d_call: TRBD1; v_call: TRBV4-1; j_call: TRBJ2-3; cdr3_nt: TGCGCCAGCAGCCAAGAGGGGGACAGGGTACGGGATACGCAGTATTTT; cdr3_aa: CASSQEGDRVRDTQYF
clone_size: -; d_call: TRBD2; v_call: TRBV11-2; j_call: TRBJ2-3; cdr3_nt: TGTGCCAGCAGCTTAGCGGGAGGGTTCACAGATACGCAGTATTTT; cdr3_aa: CASSLAGGFTDTQYF
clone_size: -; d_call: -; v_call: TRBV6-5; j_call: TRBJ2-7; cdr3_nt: TGTGCCAGCAGTTACTCGATGACAGGATGGATCTACGAGCAGTACTTC; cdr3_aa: CASSYSMTGWIYEQYF
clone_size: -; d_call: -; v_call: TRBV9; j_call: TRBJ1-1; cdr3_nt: TGTGCCAGCAGCGCGACTTCAATGAACACTGAAGCTTTCTTT; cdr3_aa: CASSATSMNTEAFF
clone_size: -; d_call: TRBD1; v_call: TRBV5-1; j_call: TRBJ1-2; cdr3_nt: TGCGCCAGCAGCTTGGGACAGGGGGATGGCTACACCTTC; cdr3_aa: CASSLGQGDGYTF
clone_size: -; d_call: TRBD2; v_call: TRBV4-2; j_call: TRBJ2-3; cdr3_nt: TGTGCCAGCAGCCGGACTAGCGGGAACACAGATACGCAGTATTTT; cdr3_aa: CASSRTSGNTDTQYF
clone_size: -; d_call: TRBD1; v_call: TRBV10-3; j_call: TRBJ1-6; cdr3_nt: TGTGCCATCAGGGTGGGACAGGCTGGGTCACCCCTCCACTTT; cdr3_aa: CAIRVGQAGSPLHF
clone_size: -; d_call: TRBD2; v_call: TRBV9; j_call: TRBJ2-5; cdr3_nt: TGTGCCAGCAGCGCGGGGACTAGCGGGGGCCGGGGGGAGACCCAGTACTTC; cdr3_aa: CASSAGTSGGRGETQYF
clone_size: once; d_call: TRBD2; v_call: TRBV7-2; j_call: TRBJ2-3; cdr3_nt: TGTGCCAGCAGCTTGTGGGGTAACGGGGGGGCCCAAGATACGCAGTATTTT; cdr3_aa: CASSLWGNGGAQDTQYF
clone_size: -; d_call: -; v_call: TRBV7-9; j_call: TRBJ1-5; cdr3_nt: TGTGCCAGCAGCTTAGAATATAGCAATCAGCCCCAGCATTTT; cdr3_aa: CASSLEYSNQPQHF
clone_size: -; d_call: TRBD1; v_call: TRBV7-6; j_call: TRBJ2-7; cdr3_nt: TGTGCCAGCAGCTTAGCTACACAGGGGGAGGCCTACGAGCAGTACTTC; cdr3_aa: CASSLATQGEAYEQYF
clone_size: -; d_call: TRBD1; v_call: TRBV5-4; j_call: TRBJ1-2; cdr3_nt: TGTGCCAGCAGCTTGGGACAGGGTGGGGGCTACACCTTC; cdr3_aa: CASSLGQGGGYTF
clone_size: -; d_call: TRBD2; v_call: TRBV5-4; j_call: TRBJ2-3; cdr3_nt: TGTGCCAGCAGCTTGGCAACCCCTGGGACTACGGTGCACTATACGCAGTATTTT; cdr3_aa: CASSLATPGTTVHYTQYF
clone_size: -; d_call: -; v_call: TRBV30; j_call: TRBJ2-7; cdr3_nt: TGTGCCTGGAGTTCCGGGGTTATCTACGAGCAGTACTTC; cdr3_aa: CAWSSGVIYEQYF
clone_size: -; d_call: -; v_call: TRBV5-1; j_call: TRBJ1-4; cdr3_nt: TGCGCCAGCAGCCAATGGGACACGACGAATGAAAAACTGTTTTTT; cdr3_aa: CASSQWDTTNEKLFF
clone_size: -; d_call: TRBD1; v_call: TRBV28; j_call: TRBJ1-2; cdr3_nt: TGTGCCAGCAGTGTCGGGTTGTGGGACAGAAACTATGGCTACACCTTC; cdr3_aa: CASSVGLWDRNYGYTF
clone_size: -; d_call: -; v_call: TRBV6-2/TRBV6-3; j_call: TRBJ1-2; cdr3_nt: TGTGCCAGCAGTTTCGAGGACAGTTATGGCTACACCTTC; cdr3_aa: CASSFEDSYGYTF
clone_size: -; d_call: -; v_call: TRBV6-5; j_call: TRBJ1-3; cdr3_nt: TGTGCCAGCAGTTACGGGGGCACCTCTGGAAACACCATATATTTT; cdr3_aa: CASSYGGTSGNTIYF
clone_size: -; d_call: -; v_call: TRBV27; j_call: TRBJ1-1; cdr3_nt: TGTGCCAGCAGTTTTCAGGGACTGGGTTTAGGTACTGAAGCTTTCTTT; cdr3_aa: CASSFQGLGLGTEAFF
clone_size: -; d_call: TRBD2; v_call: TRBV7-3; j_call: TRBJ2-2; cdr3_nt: TGTGCCAGCAGCTCCAGACTAGCGGCCTCGAGCGGGCTGTTTTTT; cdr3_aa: CASSSRLAASSGLFF
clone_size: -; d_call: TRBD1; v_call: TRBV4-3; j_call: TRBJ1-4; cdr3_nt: TGCGCCAGCAGCCGAAGTGGGGGACAGGGGGCTTTTGAAAAACTGTTTTTT; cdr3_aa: CASSRSGGQGAFEKLFF
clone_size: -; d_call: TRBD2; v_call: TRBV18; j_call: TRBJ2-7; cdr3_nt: TGTGCCAGCTCACCACCTAGCGGGAGCGAGCAGTACTTC; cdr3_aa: CASSPPSGSEQYF
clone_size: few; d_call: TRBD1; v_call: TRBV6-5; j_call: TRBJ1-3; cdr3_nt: TGTGCCAGCAGTTTGGACAGGGTAGAGAACACCATATATTTT; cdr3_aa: CASSLDRVENTIYF
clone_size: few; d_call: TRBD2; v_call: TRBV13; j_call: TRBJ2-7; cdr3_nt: TGTGCCAGCAGCCTCGGGACTAGACCCTACGAGCAGTACTTC; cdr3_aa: CASSLGTRPYEQYF
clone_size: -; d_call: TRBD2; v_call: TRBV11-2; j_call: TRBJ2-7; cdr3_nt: TGTGCCAGCAACCTCCAACCGGGACTAGCGGGAAGCGAGCAGTACTTC; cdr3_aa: CASNLQPGLAGSEQYF
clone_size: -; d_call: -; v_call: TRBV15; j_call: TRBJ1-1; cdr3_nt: TGTGCCACCAGCAAGAGAGAGGGCACTGAAGCTTTCTTT; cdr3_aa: CATSKREGTEAFF
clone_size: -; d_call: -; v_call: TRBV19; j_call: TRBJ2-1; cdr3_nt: TGTGCCAGTAGTACTGACCCAGGGCCCTACAATGAGCAGTTCTTC; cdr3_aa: CASSTDPGPYNEQFF
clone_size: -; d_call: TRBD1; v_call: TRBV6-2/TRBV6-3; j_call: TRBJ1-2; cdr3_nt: TGTGCCAGCAGTTACTCGACAGGGGGCTTCGATGGCTACACCTTC; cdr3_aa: CASSYSTGGFDGYTF
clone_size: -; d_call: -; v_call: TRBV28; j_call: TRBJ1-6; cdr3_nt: TGTGCCAGCAGTTTGGCAGGAGGGAGCTCCTATAATTCACCCCTCCACTTT; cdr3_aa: CASSLAGGSSYNSPLHF
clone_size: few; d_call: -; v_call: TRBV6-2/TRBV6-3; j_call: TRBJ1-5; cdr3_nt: TGTGCCAGCAGTTACAGGGGAGGGTCTCAGCCCCAGCATTTT; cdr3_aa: CASSYRGGSQPQHF
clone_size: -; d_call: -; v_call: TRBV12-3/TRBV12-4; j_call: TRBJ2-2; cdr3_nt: TGTGCCAGCAGTTTACAGGACACCGGGGAGCTGTTTTTT; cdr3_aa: CASSLQDTGELFF
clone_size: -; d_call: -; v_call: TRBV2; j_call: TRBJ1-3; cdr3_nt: TGTGCCAGCAGTGAAGCGCCGGGATTGGCTGGAAACACCATATATTTT; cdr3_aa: CASSEAPGLAGNTIYF
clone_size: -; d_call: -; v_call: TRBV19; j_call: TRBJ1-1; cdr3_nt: TGTGCCAGTAGTATAGATCGACAGAACACTGAAGCTTTCTTT; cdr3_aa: CASSIDRQNTEAFF
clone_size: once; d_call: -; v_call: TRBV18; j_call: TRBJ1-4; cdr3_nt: TGTGCCAGCTCCTTAGGCAGGATGGCAACTAATGAAAAACTGTTTTTT; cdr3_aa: CASSLGRMATNEKLFF
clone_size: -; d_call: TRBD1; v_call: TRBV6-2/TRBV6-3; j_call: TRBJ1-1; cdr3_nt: TGTGCCAGCAGTTACTCGCCCGGGACAGGGGATACTGAAGCTTTCTTT; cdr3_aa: CASSYSPGTGDTEAFF
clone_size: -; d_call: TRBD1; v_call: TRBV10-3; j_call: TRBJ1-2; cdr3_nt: TGTGCCATCAGTCAAAATATACAGGGGGCCGCAATTTATGGCTACACCTTC; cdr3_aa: CAISQNIQGAAIYGYTF
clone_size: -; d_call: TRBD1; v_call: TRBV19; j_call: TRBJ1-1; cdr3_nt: TGTGCCAGTAGTTGGGGGACAGGGGGCCCCACTGAAGCTTTCTTT; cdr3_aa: CASSWGTGGPTEAFF
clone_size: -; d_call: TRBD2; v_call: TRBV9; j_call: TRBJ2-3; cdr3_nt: TGTGCCAGCAGCGTCCTAGCGGGTACAGATACGCAGTATTTT; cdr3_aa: CASSVLAGTDTQYF
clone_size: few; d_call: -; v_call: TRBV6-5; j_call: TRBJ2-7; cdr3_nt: TGTGCCAGCAGTCACCCTAGCGCCGACTACGAGCAGTACTTC; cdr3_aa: CASSHPSADYEQYF
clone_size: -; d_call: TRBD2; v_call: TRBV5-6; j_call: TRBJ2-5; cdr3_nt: TGTGCCAGCAGCTTGGCCGGTCGGGCGGGGGGCTCTCAAGAGACCCAGTACTTC; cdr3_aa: CASSLAGRAGGSQETQYF
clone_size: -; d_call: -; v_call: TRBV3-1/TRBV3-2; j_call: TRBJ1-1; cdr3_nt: TGTGCCAGCAGCCAATGGGCGCAGCAAGGTGAAGCTTTCTTT; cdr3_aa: CASSQWAQQGEAFF
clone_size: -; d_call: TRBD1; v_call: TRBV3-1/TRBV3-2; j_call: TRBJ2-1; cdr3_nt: TGTGCCAGCAGCCAAGCGGACAGGCGGGAGCAGTTCTTC; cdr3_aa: CASSQADRREQFF
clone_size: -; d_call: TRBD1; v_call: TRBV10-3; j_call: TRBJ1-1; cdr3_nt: TGTGCCTCCCGGGGGCTATCAGGGGGCACTGAAGCTTTCTTT; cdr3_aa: CASRGLSGGTEAFF
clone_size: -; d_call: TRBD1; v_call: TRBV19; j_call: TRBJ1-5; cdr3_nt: TGTGCCAGTAGTACGGGAACAGGGGGCATAGGCAATCAGCCCCAGCATTTT; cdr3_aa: CASSTGTGGIGNQPQHF